Below are 32 T cell receptor beta chains sequenced from a single sample in a study of T cell responses to AZD1222 COVID-19 vaccine. Clones were sequenced by immunoSEQ multiplex PCR, and TCRdb holds only the in-frame ones, with some missing. Counted here are 73,000 or so clones, roughly 80% occurring once; the ten biggest clones make up about 51%. The sequences come from peripheral blood, collected 28 days after the second AZD1222 dose. Receptors originate from an adult who received the AZD1222 COVID-19 vaccine.

Only one count was recorded for this clone. This chain connects TRBV10-3 to TRBJ1-2, with 7 bases fitting TRBD1. The CDR3 has 16 residues. The ends lost 6 bases at V and 6 bases at J; junction bases unmatched: 16. From germline, CDR1 is ENHRY and CDR2 SYGVKD. The CDR3 loop reads CAISDLNTGQKHGYTF. The CDR3 DNA follows: TGTGCCATCAGCGATTTAAACACGGGACAGAAACATGGCTACACCTTC.

The gene calls are TRBV25-1 and TRBJ2-3, with D unclear. Germline CDR1 is MGHDK and CDR2 is SYGVNS. Trimming took off 0 bases at V and 2 bases at J, with 9 bases between the two ends. The CDR3 has 15 residues. CDR3 nucleotides: TGTGCCAGCAGTGAATACGGCAGCAACACAGATACGCAGTATTTT. Translation gives CASSEYGSNTDTQYF.

This clone was counted a single time. The genes are TRBV3-1 (or the pseudogene TRBV3-2) and TRBJ1-6; tentative D call: TRBD1 (6 bases). The CDR3 sequence is 14 residues long. Germline-derived CDR1 and CDR2 are LGHDT and YNNKEL (reference sequence). With 5 bases removed from V and 7 bases from J, the gap between germline ends came to 12 bases. DNA of the CDR3: TGTGCCAGCAGCACAGGGATCCTCAATTCACCCCTCCACTTT. It translates to CASSTGILNSPLHF.

The J gene is TRBJ2-3, the V gene TRBV3-1 (or the pseudogene TRBV3-2), with D maybe TRBD2 (6 bases). CDR1 and CDR2 from the germline V gene are LGHDT and YNNKEL (reference sequence). Trimming cost V 1 base and J 4 bases, with 9 bases left between them. The length of the CDR3 is 14 residues. The CDR3 loop reads CASSQVGLADTQYF. The CDR3 nucleotides read TGTGCCAGCAGCCAAGTGGGACTGGCAGATACGCAGTATTTT.

The chain has TRBV30 and TRBJ2-7, with 9 bases matching TRBD1. V dropped 3 bases and J dropped 10; count of bases not matched to a gene: 13. The CDR3 loop spans 14 amino acids. In germline, CDR1 is GTSNPN, CDR2 SVGIG (reference sequence). The CDR3 region has the DNA TGTGCCTGGAGAGAACAGGGGGCTCGCCCCGTACAGTACTTC. Amino acid sequence: CAWREQGARPVQYF. The entire variable domain, with the rest obtained from reference TRBV30 and TRBJ2-7, is as follows: SQTIHQWPATLVQPVGSPLSLECTVEGTSNPNLYWYRQAAGRGLQLLFYSVGIGQISSEVPQNLSASRPQDRQFILSSKKLLLSDSGFYLCAWREQGARPVQYFGPGTRLTVT.

This clone was recorded once. The chain is built from TRBV9 and TRBJ2-5, with TRBD1 matching 7 bases. The J segment lost 5 bases and the V segment lost 4 bases, leaving 8 bases of the junction unmatched. Germline CDR1 is SGDLS and CDR2 is YYNGEE. The CDR3 contains 14 residues. The CDR3 spells CASSPRGSRETQYF. As DNA, the CDR3 is TGTGCCAGCAGCCCCAGGGGGTCCCGGGAGACCCAGTACTTC.

The V gene is TRBV27, the J gene TRBJ2-4, with 9 bases matching TRBD2. The ends lost 3 bases at V and 1 base at J; junction bases unmatched: 4. This CDR3 spans 16 amino acids. Germline CDR1 is MNHEY and CDR2 is SMNVEV (reference sequence). The CDR3 DNA follows: TGTGCCAGCAGTTTTGCTCTAGCGGGGGCCAAAAACATTCAGTACTTC. It specifies CASSFALAGAKNIQYF.

The chain employs TRBV7-8 and TRBJ1-6; D is unresolved. Germline CDR1 SGHVS, CDR2 FQNEAQ. The V end was cut by 0 bases, the J end by 0 bases, with 3 bases between. This CDR3 contains 15 residues. DNA of the CDR3: TGTGCCAGCAGCTTAGCGGACTCCTATAATTCACCCCTCCACTTT. It is translated as CASSLADSYNSPLHF.

The chain uses TRBV28 and TRBJ1-2, with TRBD1 matching over 7 bases. CDR1 and CDR2 (germline): MDHEN, SYDVKM. This CDR3 contains 14 residues. Losses at the gene ends were 5 bases for V and 7 bases for J; bases not matched to a gene: 10. The CDR3 region has the DNA TGTGCCAGCAGTCCAGGACAGGCCTACGCTGGCTACACCTTC. Translating it yields CASSPGQAYAGYTF.

V gene TRBV24-1 combines with J gene TRBJ2-7; D may be TRBD1 (5 bases). Germline CDR1 KGHDR, CDR2 SFDVKD. V dropped 4 bases and J dropped 5 bases, with 23 bases sitting between them. This CDR3 comprises 17 residues. CDR3 nucleotides: TGTGCCACCAGTGAGACCGCCGGGCTCAGGGAAGTCCACGAGCAGTACTTC. Translating gives CATSETAGLREVHEQYF.

The chain uses TRBV30 and TRBJ1-1; D uncertain. CDR1 is GTSNPN, CDR2 SVGIG, per germline (reference sequence). The V and J ends lost 3 bases and 0 bases respectively, with 11 bases between them. The CDR3 is made up of 14 amino acids. The CDR3 nucleotides are TGTGCCTGGAGACGAAGTGTGTTGAACACTGAAGCTTTCTTT. Translated, it gives CAWRRSVLNTEAFF.

The genes are TRBV5-8 and TRBJ2-7; maybe TRBD1 (6 bases). Germline V CDR1 and CDR2: SGHTS, YDEGEE. V lost 4 bases, J lost 0 bases, and 17 bases lay in between. The CDR3 totals 16 residues. This CDR3 reads CASSRKTGTSSYEQYF. CDR3 in DNA: TGTGCCAGCAGCCGTAAAACCGGGACATCCTCCTACGAGCAGTACTTC.

The chain has TRBV5-1 and TRBJ2-1, with 14 nucleotides matching TRBD2. Trimming at V came to 2 bases and at J to 6 bases, leaving 10 bases not matched to a gene. This CDR3 contains 18 residues. Germline V CDR1 and CDR2: SGHRS, YFSETQ. The CDR3 here is CASSFTGLAGDRANEQFF. The CDR3 nucleotides read TGCGCCAGCAGCTTCACGGGACTAGCGGGAGATCGGGCCAATGAGCAGTTCTTC.

V is TRBV13 and J is TRBJ1-1; D ambiguous. V dropped 4 bases and J dropped 1 base, with 10 bases sitting between them. The germline gives CDR1 PRHDT, CDR2 FYEKMQ (reference sequence). The CDR3 consists of 14 residues. The CDR3: CASSSRTPNTEAFF. In DNA, the CDR3 is TGTGCCAGCAGCTCAAGGACGCCGAACACTGAAGCTTTCTTT.

V gene TRBV5-5 combines with J gene TRBJ2-7; D not certain. The V end was cut by 0 bases, the J end by 5 bases, with 9 bases between. The CDR3 loop spans 13 amino acids. Germline V gives CDR1 SGHKS, CDR2 YYEKEE (reference sequence). The CDR3 loop reads CASSLGRTDEQYF. The CDR3 DNA reads TGTGCCAGCAGCTTGGGGCGGACGGACGAGCAGTACTTC.

The V call is TRBV28, the J call TRBJ1-6; TRBD1 matches 7 bases. The V gene's germline CDR1 is MDHEN and CDR2 SYDVKM. This CDR3 is built from 14 residues. Trimming removed 3 bases from V and 10 bases from J; junction bases left unmatched: 6. DNA of the CDR3: TGTGCCAGCAGTTTGGGCAGGGGGTTGTCACCCCTCCACTTT. Its translation is CASSLGRGLSPLHF.

The chain joins TRBV5-1 to TRBJ1-1; TRBD1 aligns across 8 bases. Unmatched junction bases numbered 4, after V lost 3 bases and J lost 0 bases. From germline, CDR1 is SGHRS and CDR2 YFSETQ. This CDR3 comprises 15 residues. CDR3 DNA sequence: TGCGCCAGCAGCTCGTGGGACAGGATGAACACTGAAGCTTTCTTT. This encodes CASSSWDRMNTEAFF.

V gene TRBV7-8 combines with J gene TRBJ1-4; tentative D call: TRBD1 (5 bases). Trimming shortened V by 1 base and J by 7 bases, and 13 bases separated the two germline ends. Germline CDR1 is SGHVS and CDR2 is FQNEAQ. This CDR3 spans 15 amino acids. The CDR3 DNA follows: TGTGCCAGCAGCTTAGAACCAGGGATAAGTGAAAAACTGTTTTTT. It encodes CASSLEPGISEKLFF.

The chain carries TRBV30 and TRBJ2-3; 7 positions agree with TRBD2. The V segment lost 7 bases and the J segment 3 bases; nucleotides outside the gene matches: 10. CDR3 length: 14 amino acids. Germline lookup yields CDR1 GTSNPN and CDR2 SVGIG (reference sequence). The CDR3 protein is CASARGVGTDTQYF. CDR3 coding DNA: TGTGCCTCCGCCCGGGGGGTCGGGACAGATACGCAGTATTTT.

This chain joins TRBV12-3 or TRBV12-4 and TRBJ2-3, with D unresolved. V was pared by 5 bases and J by 9 bases, with 15 bases between. This CDR3 is built from 13 residues. The CDR3 here is CASSRNRWETQYF. DNA for the CDR3: TGTGCCAGCAGTCGAAATAGATGGGAAACGCAGTATTTT.

The chain couples TRBV3-1 (or the pseudogene TRBV3-2) to TRBJ2-2, with unresolved D. The V end lost 5 bases, the J end lost 3 bases, and 10 bases lay between the germline ends. This CDR3 region has 14 residues. CDR1 LGHDT and CDR2 YNNKEL come from the germline V gene (reference sequence). CDR3 sequence: CASSKNIYTGELFF. CDR3 DNA: TGTGCCAGCAGCAAGAACATCTACACCGGGGAGCTGTTTTTT.

The chain uses TRBV6-5 and TRBJ1-3, with 7 bases aligning to TRBD1. The V gene's germline CDR1 is MNHEY and CDR2 SVGAGI. The J segment lost 7 bases and the V segment lost 5 bases, leaving 8 bases of the junction unmatched. This CDR3 comprises 14 residues. DNA of the CDR3: TGTGCCAGCAGTCGAGGGACAGCTGCGAACACCATATATTTT. This gives the protein CASSRGTAANTIYF.

This chain uses TRBV7-6 with TRBJ2-7, with 12 bases fitting TRBD2. Trimming at V came to 4 bases and at J to 3 bases, leaving 1 base not matched to a gene. The CDR3 consists of 14 residues. In germline, CDR1 is SGHVS, CDR2 FNYEAQ. DNA of the CDR3: TGTGCCAGCAGCTGGACTAGCGGGGTCTACGAGCAGTACTTC. Amino acids: CASSWTSGVYEQYF.

The chain couples TRBV6-5 to TRBJ2-5; D is possibly TRBD2 (6 bases). The CDR3 has 13 amino acids. The V and J ends lost 6 bases and 5 bases respectively, with 13 bases between them. CDR1 is MNHEY and CDR2 is SVGAGI in the germline V gene. CDR3 in DNA: TGTGCCAGCAGGATGGCGGGGTTGGAGACCCAGTACTTC. Protein: CASRMAGLETQYF.

The V and J genes are TRBV6-4 and TRBJ2-1; TRBD1 or TRBD2 may be the D gene (5 bases each). This CDR3 region has 13 residues. Trimming took 2 bases from V and 8 from J, leaving 10 bases between them. The V gene's germline CDR1 is MRHNA and CDR2 SNTAGT. The DNA of the CDR3 is TGTGCCAGCAGTGACGGGGGTGAGGATGAGCAGTTCTTC. Encoded protein: CASSDGGEDEQFF.

The rearrangement joins TRBV9 to TRBJ1-2; D perhaps matches TRBD1 (6 bases). The CDR3 is 16 residues long. V lost 0 bases and J 2 bases, leaving 14 bases between the germline ends. Germline assignment: CDR1 SGDLS and CDR2 YYNGEE. CDR3 residues: CASSVATGWGNYGYTF. The CDR3 DNA is TGTGCCAGCAGCGTAGCTACAGGGTGGGGGAACTATGGCTACACCTTC.

The gene calls are TRBV15 and TRBJ2-3, with 8 bases identical to TRBD1. CDR3 size: 17 residues. The germline V gene encodes CDR1 LNHNV and CDR2 YYDKDF (reference sequence). J lost 6 bases, V lost 0 bases, and 11 bases had no gene match. Here the CDR3 DNA reads TGTGCCACCAGCAGAGATCTCCGGCAGGGGGCAGGTGATACGCAGTATTTT. Its translation: CATSRDLRQGAGDTQYF. The full variable domain, in which reference TRBV15 and TRBJ2-3 provide the parts outside the CDR3, is DAMVIQNPRYQVTQFGKPVTLSCSQTLNHNVMYWYQQKSSQAPKLLFHYYDKDFNNEADTPDNFQSRRPNTSFCFLDIRSPGLGDTAMYLCATSRDLRQGAGDTQYFGPGTRLTVL.

This clone has only one observation. V and J are TRBV2 and TRBJ2-5; perhaps TRBD2 as D (6 bases). CDR1 is SNHLY and CDR2 is FYNNEI in the germline V gene. The CDR3 runs to 17 residues. Trimming stripped 4 bases from V and 2 bases from J, with 20 bases between. The chain's CDR3 is CASSGRAGPGAQETQYF. Here the CDR3 DNA reads TGTGCCAGCAGTGGGCGAGCGGGCCCTGGGGCGCAAGAGACCCAGTACTTC.

The chain has TRBV25-1 and TRBJ1-2; unclear D gene. The CDR3 is 14 residues long. CDR1 is MGHDK, CDR2 SYGVNS, per germline. Trimming took 3 bases from V and 8 from J, leaving 16 bases between them. The DNA of the CDR3 is TGTGCCAGCAGTGACGCGGAATCGAGAGACGGCTACACCTTC. Translating gives CASSDAESRDGYTF.

This chain joins TRBV3-1 (or the pseudogene TRBV3-2) and TRBJ1-1; the D is unclear. Trimming removed 0 bases at V and 1 base at J, with 6 bases between. Germline CDR1 LGHDT, CDR2 YNNKEL (reference sequence). This CDR3 is 14 amino acids long. The CDR3: CASSQDPTNTEAFF. CDR3 DNA sequence: TGTGCCAGCAGCCAAGATCCCACGAACACTGAAGCTTTCTTT.

The genes are TRBV19 and TRBJ2-1, with D unresolved. This CDR3 has 14 residues. CDR1 is LNHDA and CDR2 is SQIVND in the germline V gene (reference sequence). V dropped 0 bases and J dropped 4 bases, with 7 bases sitting between them. The CDR3 reads CASSIDTSYNEQFF. DNA of the CDR3: TGTGCCAGTAGTATAGATACTTCATACAATGAGCAGTTCTTC.

The chain combines TRBV6-2 or TRBV6-3 with TRBJ2-2, with D possibly being TRBD1 (6 bases). This CDR3 has 16 amino acids. CDR1 MNHEY and CDR2 SVGEGT come from the germline V gene. Trimming took off 0 bases at V and 3 bases at J, with 11 bases between the two ends. DNA of the CDR3: TGTGCCAGCAGTTACTCACATGGACAGTACACCGGGGAGCTGTTTTTT. Translating it yields CASSYSHGQYTGELFF.